The 9 T cell receptor beta chains below were found in one sample sequenced in a study of blood T cell repertoires in COVID-19. Clones were sequenced by immunoSEQ multiplex PCR, and TCRdb holds only the in-frame ones, with some missing. The sample lists a few hundred thousand clones; about 86% were seen once. Sequencing input: peripheral blood. The receptors were gathered from a man between 18 and 29 years old with active or convalescent COVID-19.

The chain combines TRBV19 with TRBJ1-1, with D possibly matching TRBD1 (5 bases). Trimming cost V 0 bases and J 9 bases, with 11 bases left between them. The germline CDR1 and CDR2 sequences are LNHDA and SQIVND (reference sequence). This CDR3 is built from 13 residues. CDR3 nucleotides: TGTGCCAGTAGTATAGAAGGGGCTGATCAAGCTTTCTTT. Its translation: CASSIEGADQAFF.

V is TRBV13 and J is TRBJ1-2; D gene ambiguous. Germline CDR1 and CDR2: PRHDT and FYEKMQ (reference sequence). CDR3 length equals 12 residues. The V end was cut by 0 bases, the J end by 4 bases, with 3 bases between. The CDR3 coding sequence is TGTGCCAGCAGCTTAGGTCTCTATGGCTACACCTTC. This translates into CASSLGLYGYTF.

The chain recombines TRBV6-5 with TRBJ1-3, with D possibly matching TRBD1 (6 bases). The CDR3 contains 15 residues. V lost 8 bases, J lost 4 bases, and 18 bases lay in between. Germline V CDR1 and CDR2: MNHEY, SVGAGI. CDR3 sequence reads: CASGSRGWDGNTIYF. The CDR3 DNA sequence: TGTGCCAGCGGATCAAGGGGGTGGGACGGAAACACCATATATTTT.

The chain is built from TRBV7-9 and TRBJ2-5, with TRBD1 as a possible D gene (5 bases). Trimming stripped 2 bases from V and 5 bases from J, with 12 bases between. Looked up from germline, CDR1 is SEHNR and CDR2 is FQNEAQ (reference sequence). CDR3 length: 14 amino acids. CDR3 nucleotide sequence: TGTGCCAGCAGCTTAACAAGGGGCTTTGAGACCCAGTACTTC. Amino acids: CASSLTRGFETQYF.

Only a few counts were recorded for this clone. V is TRBV7-3 and J is TRBJ2-1; 9 nucleotides agree with TRBD2. CDR3 size: 15 residues. Germline V gene sequence: CDR1 SGHTA, CDR2 FQGTGA. V trimming: 2 bases; J trimming: 6 bases; junction bases outside the gene matches: 5. The CDR3 sequence is CASSLGFSGSNEQFF. CDR3 bases: TGTGCCAGCAGCTTAGGTTTTAGCGGGAGCAATGAGCAGTTCTTC. Together with reference TRBV7-3 and TRBJ2-1, the CDR3 gives the full variable domain: GAGVSQTPSNKVTEKGKYVELRCDPISGHTALYWYRQSLGQGPEFLIYFQGTGAADDSGLPNDRFFAVRPEGSVSTLKIQRTERGDSAVYLCASSLGFSGSNEQFFGPGTRLTVL.

This rearrangement joins TRBV27 to TRBJ2-1; 7 nucleotides align to TRBD2. CDR1 is MNHEY, CDR2 SMNVEV, per germline (reference sequence). The CDR3 spans 17 residues. J was trimmed by 6 bases and V by 0 bases; bases with no gene match: 11. The CDR3 bases are TGTGCCAGCAGTTTATCGATTGTGCGGGAGTCAGGCAATGAGCAGTTCTTC. Encoded protein: CASSLSIVRESGNEQFF.

This rearrangement joins TRBV6-5 to TRBJ2-1; possibly TRBD2 for D (6 bases). The germline V gene has CDR1 MNHEY and CDR2 SVGAGI. V was trimmed by 6 bases and J by 10 bases, leaving 22 bases between them. This CDR3 region has 15 residues. DNA for the CDR3: TGTGCCAGCAGCTCCTCGCGGGCGGGGCTAGGGGAGCAGTTCTTC. Protein sequence: CASSSSRAGLGEQFF.

About this clone itself: One end of the junction varies from germline; a read error may be responsible. The genes are TRBV28 and TRBJ1-1; possible D gene TRBD1, 5 bases. The CDR3 is 13 amino acids. CDR1 is MDHEN, CDR2 SYDVKM, per germline. CDR3 residues: CASSKYRNSEAFF. Here the CDR3 DNA reads TGTGCCAGCAGCAAGTACAGGAACTCTGAAGCTTTCTTT. The entire variable domain, with the rest obtained from reference TRBV28 and TRBJ1-1, is as follows: DVKVTQSSRYLVKRTGEKVFLECVQDMDHENMFWYRQDPGLGLRLIYFSYDVKMKEKGDIPEGYSVSREKKERFSLILESASTNQTSMYLCASSKYRNSEAFFGQGTRLTVV.

The rearrangement uses TRBV10-3 and TRBJ2-1, with TRBD2 matching over 13 bases. Unmatched junction bases numbered 5, after V lost 6 bases and J lost 6 bases. Germline CDR1 ENHRY, CDR2 SYGVKD. The CDR3 has 15 amino acids. The CDR3 is CAIRDWTSGSNEQFF. The CDR3 DNA is TGTGCCATCAGAGATTGGACTAGCGGGAGCAATGAGCAGTTCTTC.